This T cell receptor (beta chain) was found in a study of T cell repertoires in cytomegalovirus infection. Study context: It can be stated that public TCR beta signatures indicated CMV infection as well as a matching HLA type. Study-wide findings and caveats: Cumulative frequency (of public TCR beta family members) identified carriers of CMV plus the relevant HLA. The response measured ex vivo was dominated by TCR beta clonotypes (HLA-C-restricted and CMV-specific).

Each CDR3 protein is one row after TCRdb ran MiXCR on the reads. The sample records approximately 500,000 distinct CDR3 sequences, 11% being singletons. This clonotype was counted ten times or more. Its antigen is currently unknown. Germline V gene data show CDR1 as MNHEY and CDR2 as SVGEGT. This CDR3 spans 14 amino acids. V was clipped by 7 bases and J by 3 bases, with 16 bases between them. The sequencing input was PBMCs. The chain combines TRBV6-2 or TRBV6-3 with TRBJ2-7, with a possible D match to TRBD2 (6 bases). This TCR was recovered from a human donor in good health (CMV status not recorded). Some clones in this sample may be carry-over from other donors' samples. Here the CDR3 DNA reads TGTGCCAGCATGCGGGAACCCGGAGTCTACGAGCAGTACTTC. Protein product: CASMREPGVYEQYF.